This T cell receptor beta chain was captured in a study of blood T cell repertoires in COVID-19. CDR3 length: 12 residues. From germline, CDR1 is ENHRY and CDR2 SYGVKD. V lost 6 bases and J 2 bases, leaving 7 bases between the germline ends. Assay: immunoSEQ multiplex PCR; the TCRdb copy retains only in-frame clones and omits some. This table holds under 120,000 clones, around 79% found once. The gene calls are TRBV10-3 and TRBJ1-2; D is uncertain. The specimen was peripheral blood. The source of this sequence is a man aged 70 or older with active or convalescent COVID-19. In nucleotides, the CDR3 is TGTGCCATCAGCGGCGGCAACTATGGCTACACCTTC. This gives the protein CAISGGNYGYTF.